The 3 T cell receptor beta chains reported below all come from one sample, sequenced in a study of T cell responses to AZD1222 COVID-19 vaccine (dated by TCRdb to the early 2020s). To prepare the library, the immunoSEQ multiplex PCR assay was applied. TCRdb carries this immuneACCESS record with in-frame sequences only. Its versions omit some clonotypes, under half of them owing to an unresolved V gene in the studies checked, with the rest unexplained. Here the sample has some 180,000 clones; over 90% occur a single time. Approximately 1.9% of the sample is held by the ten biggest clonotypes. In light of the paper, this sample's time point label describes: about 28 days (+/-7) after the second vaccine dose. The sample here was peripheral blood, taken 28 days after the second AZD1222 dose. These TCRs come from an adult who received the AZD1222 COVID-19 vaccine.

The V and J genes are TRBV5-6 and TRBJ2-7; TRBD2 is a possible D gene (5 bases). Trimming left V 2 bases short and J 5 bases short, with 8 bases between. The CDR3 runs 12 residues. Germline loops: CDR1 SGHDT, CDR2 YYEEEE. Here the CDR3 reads CASSFTGNEQYF. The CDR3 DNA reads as TGTGCCAGCAGCTTTACGGGGAACGAGCAGTACTTC. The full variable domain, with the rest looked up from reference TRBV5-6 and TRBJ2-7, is DAGVTQSPTHLIKTRGQQVTLRCSPKSGHDTVSWYQQALGQGPQFIFQYYEEEERQRGNFPDRFSGHQFPNYSSELNVNALLLGDSALYLCASSFTGNEQYFGPGTRLTVT.

The CDR3 nucleotides are TGTGCCAGCAGTTTCTCGGACAGAACCTATGGCTACACCTTC. This gives the protein CASSFSDRTYGYTF. The chain is built from TRBV28 and TRBJ1-2, with D possibly matching TRBD1 (6 bases). Deletions cut 3 bases from V and 4 bases from J, with 12 bases between. There are 14 residues in the CDR3. Per germline, CDR1 MDHEN and CDR2 SYDVKM.

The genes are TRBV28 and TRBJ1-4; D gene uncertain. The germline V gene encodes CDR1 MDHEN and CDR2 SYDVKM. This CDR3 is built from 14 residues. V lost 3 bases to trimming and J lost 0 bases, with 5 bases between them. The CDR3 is CASSFGATNEKLFF. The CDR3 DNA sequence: TGTGCCAGCAGTTTCGGGGCAACTAATGAAAAACTGTTTTTT.